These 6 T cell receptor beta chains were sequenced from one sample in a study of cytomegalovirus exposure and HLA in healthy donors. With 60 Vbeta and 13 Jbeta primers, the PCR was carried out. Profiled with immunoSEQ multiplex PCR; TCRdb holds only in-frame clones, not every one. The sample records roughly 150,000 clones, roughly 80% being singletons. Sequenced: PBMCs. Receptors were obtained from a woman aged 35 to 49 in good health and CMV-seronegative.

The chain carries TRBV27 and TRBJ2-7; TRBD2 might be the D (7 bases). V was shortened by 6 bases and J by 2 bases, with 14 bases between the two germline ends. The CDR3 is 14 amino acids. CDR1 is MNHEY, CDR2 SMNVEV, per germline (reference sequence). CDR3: CASSGGGAAYEQYF. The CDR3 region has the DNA TGTGCCAGCAGCGGTGGGGGGGCTGCCTACGAGCAGTACTTC.

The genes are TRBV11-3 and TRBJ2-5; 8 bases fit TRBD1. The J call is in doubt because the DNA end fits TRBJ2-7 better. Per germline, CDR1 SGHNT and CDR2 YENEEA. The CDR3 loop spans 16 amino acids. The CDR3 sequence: CASSTHTGTGHYEQYF. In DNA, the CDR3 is TGTGCCAGCAGCACTCATACCGGGACAGGACATTACGAGCAGTACTTC.

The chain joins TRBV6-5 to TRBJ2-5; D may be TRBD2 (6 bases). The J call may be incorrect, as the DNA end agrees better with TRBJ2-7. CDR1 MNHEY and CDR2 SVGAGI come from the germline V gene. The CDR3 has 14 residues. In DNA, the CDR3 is TGTGCCAGCAGTCCCCCGGGAGTAAAGGGCGAGCAGTACTTC. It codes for CASSPPGVKGEQYF.

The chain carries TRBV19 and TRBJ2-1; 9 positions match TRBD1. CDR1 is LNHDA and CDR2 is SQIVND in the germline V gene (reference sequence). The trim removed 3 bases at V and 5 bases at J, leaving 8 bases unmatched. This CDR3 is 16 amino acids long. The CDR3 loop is CASSIPWDRANNEQFF. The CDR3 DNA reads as TGTGCCAGTAGTATCCCCTGGGACAGGGCTAACAATGAGCAGTTCTTC.

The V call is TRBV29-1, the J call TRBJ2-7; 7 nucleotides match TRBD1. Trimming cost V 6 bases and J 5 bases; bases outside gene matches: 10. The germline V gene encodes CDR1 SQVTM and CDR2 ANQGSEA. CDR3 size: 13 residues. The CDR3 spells CSVLTGYSNEQYF. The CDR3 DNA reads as TGCAGCGTCTTGACAGGGTACAGTAACGAGCAGTACTTC.

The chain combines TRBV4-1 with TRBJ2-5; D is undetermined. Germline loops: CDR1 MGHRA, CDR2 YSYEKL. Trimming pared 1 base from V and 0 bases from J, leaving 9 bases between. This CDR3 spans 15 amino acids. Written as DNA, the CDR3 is TGCGCCAGCAGCCAAGGAGTGAAGTACCAAGAGACCCAGTACTTC. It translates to CASSQGVKYQETQYF.